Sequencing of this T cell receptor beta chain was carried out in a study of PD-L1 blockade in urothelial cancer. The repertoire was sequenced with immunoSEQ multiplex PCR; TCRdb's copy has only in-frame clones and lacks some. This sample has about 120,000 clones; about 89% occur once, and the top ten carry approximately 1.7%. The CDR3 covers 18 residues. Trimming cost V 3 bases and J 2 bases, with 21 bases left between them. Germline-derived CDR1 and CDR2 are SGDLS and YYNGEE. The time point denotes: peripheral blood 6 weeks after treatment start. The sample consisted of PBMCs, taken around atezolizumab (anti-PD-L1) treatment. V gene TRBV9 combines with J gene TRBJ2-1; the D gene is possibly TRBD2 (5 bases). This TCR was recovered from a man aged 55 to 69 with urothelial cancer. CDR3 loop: CASSARGSGARAYNEQFF. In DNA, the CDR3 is TGTGCCAGCAGCGCTCGTGGAAGCGGAGCGCGTGCCTACAATGAGCAGTTCTTC.